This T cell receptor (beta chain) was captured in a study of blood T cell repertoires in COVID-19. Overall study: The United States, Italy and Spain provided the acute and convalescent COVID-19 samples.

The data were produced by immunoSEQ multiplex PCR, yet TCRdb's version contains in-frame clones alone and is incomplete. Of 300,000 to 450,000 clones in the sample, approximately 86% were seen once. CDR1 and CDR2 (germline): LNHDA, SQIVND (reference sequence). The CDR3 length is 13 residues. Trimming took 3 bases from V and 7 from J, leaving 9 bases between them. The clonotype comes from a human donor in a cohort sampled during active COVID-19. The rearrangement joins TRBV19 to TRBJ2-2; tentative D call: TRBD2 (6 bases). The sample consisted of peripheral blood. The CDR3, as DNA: TGTGCCAGTAGTATCGGGGGAGTCGGGGAGCTGTTTTTT. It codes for CASSIGGVGELFF.